The rows below give T cell receptor beta chains drawn from one sample of a study of cytomegalovirus exposure and HLA in healthy donors. The data were produced by immunoSEQ multiplex PCR, yet TCRdb's version contains in-frame clones alone and is incomplete. The sample shows around 120,000 clones, about 82% of them seen only once. The sequencing input was PBMCs. These receptors were obtained from a man aged 18 to 29 in good health and CMV-seronegative. The CDR3 runs from the conserved cysteine through the conserved F or W. The D gene is left open where the match is weak. The size of a clone is reported for some rows only, either as once, few or many, or as a class for expanded clones.

>TRBV9|TRBD1|.|TRBJ1-1
CASSVDTGANTEAFF
TGTGCCAGCAGCGTTGATACAGGGGCTAACACTGAAGCTTTCTTT
>TRBV19|.|.|TRBJ2-1
CASSRGTWNEQFF
TGTGCCAGTAGTAGAGGGACTTGGAATGAGCAGTTCTTC
>TRBV27|.|.|TRBJ2-6
CASSLLGHSGANVLTF
TGTGCCAGCAGTTTACTGGGCCACTCTGGGGCCAACGTCCTGACTTTC
>TRBV2|TRBD2|.|TRBJ2-7
CASSGGPLAGGPHLSYEQYF
TGTGCCAGCAGTGGCGGCCCACTAGCGGGAGGGCCCCATTTATCCTACGAGCAGTACTTC
>TRBV5-1|TRBD1|.|TRBJ2-5
CASSWGDRGPQETQYF
TGCGCCAGCAGCTGGGGGGACAGGGGGCCCCAAGAGACCCAGTACTTC
>TRBV6-1|TRBD2|.|TRBJ2-2
CASSPLAGGPGQLFF
TGTGCCAGCAGTCCACTAGCGGGAGGGCCGGGACAGCTGTTTTTT
>TRBV11-1|TRBD1|.|TRBJ1-2
CASSLTMGTEDGYTF
TGTGCCAGCAGCTTAACGATGGGGACAGAAGATGGCTACACCTTC
>TRBV19|.|.|TRBJ1-1
CASSFQGGTEAFF
TGTGCCAGTAGTTTCCAGGGTGGCACTGAAGCTTTCTTT
>TRBV7-8|.|.|TRBJ2-1
CASSLAFRVPNDDEQFF
TGTGCCAGCAGCTTAGCTTTCAGGGTCCCTAATGACGATGAGCAGTTCTTC
>TRBV2|TRBD2|.|TRBJ2-3
CASSEEGGRRVTDTQYF
TGTGCCAGCAGTGAAGAAGGCGGGAGAAGGGTGACAGATACGCAGTATTTT
>TRBV19|.|once|TRBJ2-1
CASSISSSRNEQFF
TGTGCCAGTAGTATATCGTCTAGTCGCAATGAGCAGTTCTTC
>TRBV5-1|.|.|TRBJ1-6
CASSLRGLNSPLHF
TGCGCCAGCAGCTTGAGGGGCCTGAATTCACCCCTCCACTTT
>TRBV7-2|TRBD2|.|TRBJ2-5
CASTAWRGGETQYF
TGTGCCAGCACCGCTTGGCGGGGGGGGGAGACCCAGTACTTC
>TRBV7-2|TRBD2|.|TRBJ2-1
CASSLGTSGSYYNEQFF
TGTGCCAGCAGCTTAGGGACTAGCGGGAGCTACTACAATGAGCAGTTCTTC
>TRBV6-5|TRBD1|.|TRBJ1-1
CASSYTDGTGNTEAFF
TGTGCCAGCAGTTATACCGATGGGACAGGGAACACTGAAGCTTTCTTT
>TRBV27|TRBD1|.|TRBJ2-2
CASSLQTGGPGELFF
TGTGCCAGCAGTTTGCAGACAGGGGGTCCCGGGGAGCTGTTTTTT
>TRBV27|.|few|TRBJ2-7
CASSPNQSGASSYEQYF
TGTGCCAGCAGTCCAAACCAATCAGGGGCGAGCTCCTACGAGCAGTACTTC
>TRBV6-5|TRBD2|.|TRBJ2-1
CASSYSGTSGYNEQFF
TGTGCCAGCAGTTACTCGGGGACTAGCGGTTACAATGAGCAGTTCTTC
>TRBV6-5|TRBD1|.|TRBJ1-5
CASSATGTANQPQHF
TGTGCCAGCAGTGCGACAGGGACGGCCAATCAGCCCCAGCATTTT
>TRBV5-6|TRBD2|.|TRBJ2-7
CASSLRTRSYEQYF
TGTGCCAGCAGCTTGCGGACTAGGTCCTACGAGCAGTACTTC
>TRBV19|TRBD2|.|TRBJ2-2
CASSMRLAGVTGELFF
TGTGCCAGTAGTATGCGACTAGCGGGAGTCACCGGGGAGCTGTTTTTT
>TRBV6-1|.|once|TRBJ2-2
CAGRSTYYRTGELFF
TGTGCCGGACGAAGTACCTACTACAGGACCGGGGAGCTGTTTTTT
>TRBV30|.|few|TRBJ1-1
CAWSRGQINTEAFF
TGTGCCTGGAGCCGCGGACAGATCAACACTGAAGCTTTCTTT
>TRBV11-2|.|few|TRBJ1-2
CASSLGHSSRETNYGYTF
TGTGCCAGCAGCTTAGGTCATTCAAGCAGGGAAACTAACTATGGCTACACCTTC
>TRBV15|TRBD1|.|TRBJ1-2
CATTRGQGQLNYGYTF
TGTGCCACCACCCGGGGGCAGGGACAGCTAAACTATGGCTACACCTTC
>TRBV11-2|.|.|TRBJ1-3
CASSANQGNRNTIYF
TGTGCCAGCAGCGCAAACCAGGGGAACAGAAACACCATATATTTT
>TRBV12-5|.|.|TRBJ2-1
CASGLVVWRGGVYNEQFF
TGTGCTAGTGGTTTGGTAGTCTGGAGGGGGGGAGTCTACAATGAGCAGTTCTTC
>TRBV7-2|.|.|TRBJ1-1
CASSPFPRGRTEAFF
TGTGCCAGCAGCCCCTTCCCGAGGGGGAGAACTGAAGCTTTCTTT
>TRBV28|.|.|TRBJ1-2
CASHDTTNYGYTF
TGTGCCAGTCACGACACCACCAACTATGGCTACACCTTC
>TRBV6-1|.|.|TRBJ2-5
CASSEAFTAQETQYF
TGTGCCAGCAGTGAAGCCTTCACAGCCCAAGAGACCCAGTACTTC
>TRBV9|.|.|TRBJ1-1
CASSADKNTEAFF
TGTGCCAGCAGCGCCGACAAGAACACTGAAGCTTTCTTT
>TRBV5-1|TRBD2|.|TRBJ2-1
CASSPGLAGWNEQFF
TGCGCCAGCAGCCCCGGACTAGCGGGATGGAATGAGCAGTTCTTC